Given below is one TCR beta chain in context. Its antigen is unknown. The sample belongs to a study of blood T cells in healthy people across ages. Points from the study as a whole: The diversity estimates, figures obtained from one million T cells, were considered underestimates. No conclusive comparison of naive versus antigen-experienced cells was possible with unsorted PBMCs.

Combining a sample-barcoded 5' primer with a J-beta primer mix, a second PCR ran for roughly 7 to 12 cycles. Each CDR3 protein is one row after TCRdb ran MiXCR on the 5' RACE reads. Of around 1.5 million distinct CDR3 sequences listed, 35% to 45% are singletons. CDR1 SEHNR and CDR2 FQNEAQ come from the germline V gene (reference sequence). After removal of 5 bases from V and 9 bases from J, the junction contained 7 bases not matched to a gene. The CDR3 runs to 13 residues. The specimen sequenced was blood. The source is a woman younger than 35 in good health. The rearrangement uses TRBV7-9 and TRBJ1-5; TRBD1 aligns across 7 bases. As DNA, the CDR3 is TGTGCCAGCAGCCGGGACAGCGGACGGCCCCAGCATTTT. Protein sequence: CASSRDSGRPQHF. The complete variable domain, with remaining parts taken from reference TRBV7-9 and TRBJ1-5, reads DTGVSQNPRHKITKRGQNVTFRCDPISEHNRLYWYRQTLGQGPEFLTYFQNEAQLEKSRLLSDRFSAERPKGSFSTLEIQRTEQGDSAMYLCASSRDSGRPQHFGDGTRLSIL.